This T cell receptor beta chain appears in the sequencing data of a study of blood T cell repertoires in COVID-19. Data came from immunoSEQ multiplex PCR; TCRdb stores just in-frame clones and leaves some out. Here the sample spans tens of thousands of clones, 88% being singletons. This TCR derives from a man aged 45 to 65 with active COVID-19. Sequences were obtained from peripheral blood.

CDR3 coding DNA: TGTGCCAGCAGTGGGGGTCCTAGCGGGAATGCCTACGAGCAGTACGTC. As protein: CASSGGPSGNAYEQYV. The chain has TRBV2 and TRBJ2-7; 9 bases match TRBD2. The CDR3 extends over 16 amino acids. Trimming took 4 bases from V and 2 from J; bases not matched to a gene: 9. Germline V CDR1 and CDR2: SNHLY, FYNNEI.